Presented here are 24 T cell receptor beta chains from one specimen sequenced in a study of shared clonotypes between healthy human individuals. Sequencing used immunoSEQ multiplex PCR; TCRdb keeps in-frame clones, though not all of them. The profile covers roughly 1,500,000 clones, with approximately 98% appearing a single time and about 0.45% taken by the ten largest. Sequenced sample: naive CD4+ T cells sorted from blood. Subset here: CD45RA+ positively selected. All receptors come from a man aged 25 to 45 in good health.

As for this clone: The sample holds other DNA sequences that translate to the same CDR3. The chain couples TRBV7-8 to TRBJ2-2; D remains ambiguous. Trimming shortened V by 6 bases and J by 3 bases, and 5 bases separated the two germline ends. The CDR3 is 12 residues long. Germline CDR1 SGHVS, CDR2 FQNEAQ. The CDR3 nucleotides are TGTGCCAGCAGTCTTGACACCGGGGAGCTGTTTTTT. This codes for CASSLDTGELFF.

The chain uses TRBV6-1 and TRBJ2-7; tentative D call: TRBD2 (6 bases). Germline lookup yields CDR1 MNHNS and CDR2 SASEGT. Trimming removed 2 bases at V and 3 bases at J, with 11 bases between. The CDR3 has 14 residues. The CDR3 DNA is TGTGCCAGCAGTGAACAACGGGGGAACTACGAGCAGTACTTC. Amino acids: CASSEQRGNYEQYF.

The CDR3 nucleotides read TGTGCCAGCAGCTCCGGGGCCAGCCAGCCCCAGCATTTT. Protein sequence: CASSSGASQPQHF. This sequence joins TRBV7-3 and TRBJ1-5; D is possibly TRBD1 (5 bases). Deletions cut 4 bases from V and 7 bases from J, with 11 bases between. The CDR3 sequence is 13 residues long. Germline CDR1 reads SGHTA; CDR2 reads FQGTGA.

The rearrangement uses TRBV5-5 and TRBJ1-5, with a possible D match to TRBD1 (6 bases). The CDR3 runs to 16 residues. Germline CDR1 SGHKS, CDR2 YYEKEE (reference sequence). Between the trimmed V and J ends, which lost 3 bases and 0 bases, there was a span of 13 bases. The CDR3 loop is CASSSQGWYSNQPQHF. The CDR3 DNA reads TGTGCCAGCAGCTCACAGGGTTGGTATAGCAATCAGCCCCAGCATTTT.

The genes are TRBV7-3 and TRBJ2-1, with 9 bases matching TRBD1. Trimming removed 5 bases from V and 7 bases from J; junction bases left unmatched: 9. In germline, CDR1 is SGHTA, CDR2 FQGTGA. The CDR3 extends over 15 amino acids. CDR3 DNA: TGTGCCAGCAGCAACCCGGACAGGGGATTGAATGAGCAGTTCTTC. Its translation: CASSNPDRGLNEQFF.

As concerns this clone: Within the sample, other DNA sequences also encode this same CDR3. The genes are TRBV28 and TRBJ2-7; D ambiguous. Germline-derived CDR1 and CDR2 are MDHEN and SYDVKM. CDR3 length equals 12 residues. Trimming took off 2 bases at V and 4 bases at J, with 6 bases between the two ends. The CDR3 sequence is CASSLLSYEQYF. For the CDR3, the DNA is TGTGCCAGCAGTTTACTCAGTTACGAGCAGTACTTC.

The chain couples TRBV9 to TRBJ2-3; possible D gene TRBD2, 6 bases. The CDR3 is made up of 14 amino acids. The germline CDR1 and CDR2 sequences are SGDLS and YYNGEE. Trimming cost V 4 bases and J 0 bases, with 9 bases left between them. In DNA form, the CDR3 reads TGTGCCAGCAGCAAGGCGGGAAGCACAGATACGCAGTATTTT. Encoded protein: CASSKAGSTDTQYF.

The rearrangement joins TRBV6-1 to TRBJ2-7, with 7 bases lining up with TRBD1. V shed 10 bases, J shed 2 bases, and the junction held 11 bases outside the gene matches. The CDR3 is made up of 14 amino acids. Germline assignment: CDR1 MNHNS and CDR2 SASEGT. The CDR3 nucleotides read TGTGCCATCCAATGGGGACAGCTTGCCTACGAGCAGTACTTC. It codes for CAIQWGQLAYEQYF.

The V call is TRBV7-2, the J call TRBJ2-5; 9 positions match TRBD1. Germline V CDR1 and CDR2: SGHTA, FQGNSA. The CDR3 consists of 15 residues. V was clipped by 3 bases and J by 5 bases; unmatched bases: 7. CDR3 bases: TGTGCCAGCAGCTTCGACAGGGGGTTCGGGGAGACCCAGTACTTC. Translation: CASSFDRGFGETQYF.

Concerning this clone itself: Within the sample, other DNA sequences also encode this same CDR3. The rearrangement uses TRBV28 and TRBJ2-7; 7 nucleotides line up with TRBD2. This CDR3 spans 14 amino acids. Germline V gene data show CDR1 as MDHEN and CDR2 as SYDVKM. V gave up 5 bases and J gave up 0 bases; unmatched junction bases: 4. CDR3 in DNA: TGTGCCAGCAGTCCCCCGGGGGGCTCCTACGAGCAGTACTTC. It is translated as CASSPPGGSYEQYF.

The genes are TRBV27 and TRBJ1-2; 8 positions match TRBD1. The CDR3 is 14 residues long. The germline CDR1 and CDR2 sequences are MNHEY and SMNVEV (reference sequence). With 6 bases clipped from V and 7 bases from J, the junction kept 10 bases outside the gene matches. CDR3 sequence: CASRGDRRLGGYTF. CDR3 nucleotide sequence: TGTGCCAGCAGGGGGGACAGGAGGCTTGGTGGCTACACCTTC.

The chain combines TRBV5-1 with TRBJ2-2; 7 bases line up with TRBD2. The germline CDR1 and CDR2 sequences are SGHRS and YFSETQ. J lost 0 bases, V lost 4 bases, and 9 bases had no gene match. The CDR3 has 17 amino acids. Here the CDR3 reads CASSLVPSGSNTGELFF. The CDR3 bases are TGCGCCAGCAGCCTCGTCCCTAGCGGTTCGAACACCGGGGAGCTGTTTTTT.

The chain carries TRBV5-4 and TRBJ1-2; D unresolved. The CDR3 is 14 residues long. Germline V gene sequence: CDR1 SGHNT, CDR2 YYREEE (reference sequence). V gave up 0 bases and J gave up 2 bases, with 8 bases separating them. CDR3 DNA sequence: TGTGCCAGCAGCTTGGCTCCGGAGAACTATGGCTACACCTTC. This translates into CASSLAPENYGYTF.

The chain couples TRBV18 to TRBJ2-7; a possible D gene is TRBD2 (5 bases). Trimming pared 2 bases from V and 3 bases from J, leaving 11 bases between. CDR1 and CDR2 (germline): KGHSH, LQKENI. The CDR3 is made up of 14 amino acids. The CDR3 protein is CASSPRREHYEQYF. The CDR3 region has the DNA TGTGCCAGCTCACCAAGAAGGGAGCACTACGAGCAGTACTTC.

This rearrangement joins TRBV6-6 to TRBJ1-4, with 8 bases matching TRBD1. The trim removed 5 bases at V and 4 bases at J, leaving 6 bases unmatched. The CDR3 loop spans 15 amino acids. The germline V gene encodes CDR1 MNHNY and CDR2 SVGAGI (reference sequence). CDR3 residues: CASSDRGTGNEKLFF. The DNA for the CDR3 is TGTGCCAGCAGTGACAGGGGAACGGGTAATGAAAAACTGTTTTTT.

The J gene is TRBJ2-7, the V gene TRBV6-1; D gene uncertain. CDR3 length: 11 residues. The germline V gene encodes CDR1 MNHNS and CDR2 SASEGT. V lost 6 bases and J 9 bases, leaving 12 bases between the germline ends. This CDR3 reads CASRLTVGQYF. The CDR3 DNA is TGTGCCAGCAGGCTAACGGTAGGGCAGTACTTC.

The V call is TRBV15, the J call TRBJ2-3; 12 positions agree with TRBD2. The CDR3 length is 16 residues. The J segment lost 5 bases and the V segment lost 4 bases, leaving 7 bases of the junction unmatched. The germline V gene has CDR1 LNHNV and CDR2 YYDKDF (reference sequence). CDR3 DNA sequence: TGTGCCACCAGCACCGGACTAGCGGGAAGGATAGATACGCAGTATTTT. Its protein is CATSTGLAGRIDTQYF. Full variable domain (missing parts from reference TRBV15 and TRBJ2-3): DAMVIQNPRYQVTQFGKPVTLSCSQTLNHNVMYWYQQKSSQAPKLLFHYYDKDFNNEADTPDNFQSRRPNTSFCFLDIRSPGLGDTAMYLCATSTGLAGRIDTQYFGPGTRLTVL.

This clone occurred once. The sample carries other DNA sequences with the same CDR3. This chain uses TRBV5-4 with TRBJ2-7; 7 nucleotides align to TRBD1. Trimming removed 1 base from V and 2 bases from J; junction bases left unmatched: 0. CDR1 is SGHNT and CDR2 is YYREEE in the germline V gene (reference sequence). The CDR3 sequence is 13 residues long. Here the CDR3 reads CASSLRGPYEQYF. The CDR3 DNA follows: TGTGCCAGCAGCTTGAGGGGGCCCTACGAGCAGTACTTC.

CDR3 in amino acids: CASSLSLGRGLPYNEQFF. For the CDR3, the DNA is TGTGCCAGCAGTTTATCCCTAGGTAGGGGATTGCCCTACAATGAGCAGTTCTTC. The V call is TRBV27, the J call TRBJ2-1; D perhaps matches TRBD1 (5 bases). This CDR3 contains 18 residues. With 0 bases removed from V and 2 bases from J, the gap between germline ends came to 17 bases. Per the germline V gene, CDR1 is MNHEY and CDR2 is SMNVEV (reference sequence).

The chain is built from TRBV7-8 and TRBJ2-1; D is undetermined. Deletions cut 4 bases from V and 10 bases from J, with 14 bases between. CDR1 and CDR2 (germline): SGHVS, FQNEAQ. The CDR3 contains 13 residues. The CDR3 nucleotides read TGTGCCAGCAGCTCCCAGTCCGTCTCCGAGCAGTTCTTC. Its translation is CASSSQSVSEQFF.

V gene TRBV9 combines with J gene TRBJ2-7, with a possible D match to TRBD1 (6 bases). CDR1 and CDR2 from the germline V gene are SGDLS and YYNGEE. The CDR3 is 15 amino acids. Trimming took off 0 bases at V and 3 bases at J, with 13 bases between the two ends. Here the CDR3 reads CASSVGGQTFYEQYF. The CDR3 DNA is TGTGCCAGCAGCGTAGGAGGACAGACTTTCTACGAGCAGTACTTC.

CDR3 sequence reads: CASSLLNSYEQYF. CDR3 nucleotides: TGTGCCAGCAGTTTACTGAACTCCTACGAGCAGTACTTC. This chain connects TRBV27 to TRBJ2-7; D uncertain. V lost 2 bases to trimming and J lost 0 bases, with 5 bases between them. This CDR3 spans 13 amino acids. CDR1 is MNHEY and CDR2 is SMNVEV in the germline V gene (reference sequence).

J is TRBJ2-2 and V is TRBV5-1, with D perhaps TRBD2 (6 bases). The V gene lost 4 bases and the J gene lost 4 bases, with 17 bases spanning the gap. Germline CDR1 reads SGHRS; CDR2 reads YFSETQ. The CDR3 runs to 16 residues. This chain's CDR3 is CASSLVAGKSTGELFF. CDR3 coding DNA: TGCGCCAGCAGCCTGGTCGCGGGAAAGAGCACCGGGGAGCTGTTTTTT.

As for this clone: Additional DNA sequences in this sample encode the identical CDR3. The rearrangement uses TRBV5-4 and TRBJ2-5, with a tentative D call TRBD1 (6 bases). V was clipped by 0 bases and J by 0 bases, with 6 bases between them. Germline CDR1 reads SGHNT; CDR2 reads YYREEE (reference sequence). The CDR3 runs 14 residues. The CDR3 sequence: CASSLAGDQETQYF. The DNA for the CDR3 is TGTGCCAGCAGCTTGGCAGGGGACCAAGAGACCCAGTACTTC.